The clone carrying this TCR beta chain has only one observation. Its target is unknown. This record belongs to a study of T cell responses to AZD1222 COVID-19 vaccine. The study, taken as a whole, reports: Clonal diversity was possibly underestimated; the donors were predominantly white British and more often female. Researchers took repertoire samples only after the peak T cell response had come. Spike-specific TCRs gained breadth and depth after people received two AZD1222 doses.

The CDR3 totals 15 residues. Germline V gene sequence: CDR1 MGHRA, CDR2 YSYEKL. J gave up 0 bases and V 5 bases, and 5 bases lay outside the gene matches. TCRdb keeps only in-frame clones here, not all; method: immunoSEQ multiplex PCR. The sample has some 130,000 clones; under 95% are singletons. The TCR comes from an adult in good health. This specimen consisted of peripheral blood, obtained on day 0 of AZD1222 vaccination. V gene TRBV4-1 combines with J gene TRBJ2-7, with 9 bases that match TRBD1. The CDR3 DNA follows: TGCGCCAGCAGCATCGGACAGGGGATCTCCTACGAGCAGTACTTC. Translating it yields CASSIGQGISYEQYF.